The 25 T cell receptor beta chains given below trace back to one sample, sequenced in a study of shared clonotypes between healthy human individuals. Assay used: immunoSEQ multiplex PCR; TCRdb lists only in-frame clones, some missing. The data contain around 510,000 clones, roughly four fifths of them singletons. Sequencing input: PBMCs. These TCRs come from a woman aged 40 to 50 in good health. Some clones in this sample may be carry-over from other donors' samples.

The chain joins TRBV18 to TRBJ2-1; 15 bases line up with TRBD2. Germline CDR1 and CDR2: KGHSH and LQKENI. The V gene end was trimmed by 5 bases and the J gene end by 7 bases; junction bases not matched to a gene: 3. This CDR3 has 15 residues. DNA of the CDR3: TGTGCCAGCTCAGGGACTAGCGGGAGGTTGAATGAGCAGTTCTTC. Translation: CASSGTSGRLNEQFF.

The gene calls are TRBV11-3 and TRBJ2-1; no clear D gene. Germline V gene data show CDR1 as SGHNT and CDR2 as YENEEA. This CDR3 region has 13 residues. V dropped 0 bases and J dropped 9 bases, with 9 bases sitting between them. CDR3 sequence: CASSLEFYLEQFF. CDR3 coding DNA: TGTGCCAGCAGCTTAGAGTTTTATCTTGAGCAGTTCTTC.

The V and J genes are TRBV30 and TRBJ2-2; TRBD2 is a possible D gene (6 bases). There are 16 residues in the CDR3. CDR1 is GTSNPN and CDR2 is SVGIG in the germline V gene (reference sequence). The V end was cut by 2 bases, the J end by 0 bases, with 13 bases between. The CDR3 DNA follows: TGTGCCTGGAGTCCGGGACTCCTTTCGAACACCGGGGAGCTGTTTTTT. The encoded protein is CAWSPGLLSNTGELFF. The whole variable domain, filled in from reference TRBV30 and TRBJ2-2, reads SQTIHQWPATLVQPVGSPLSLECTVEGTSNPNLYWYRQAAGRGLQLLFYSVGIGQISSEVPQNLSASRPQDRQFILSSKKLLLSDSGFYLCAWSPGLLSNTGELFFGEGSRLTVL.

The gene calls are TRBV5-1 and TRBJ2-3; 10 bases are shared with TRBD2. The CDR3 contains 16 residues. Unmatched junction bases numbered 9, after V lost 4 bases and J lost 4 bases. CDR1 is SGHRS, CDR2 YFSETQ, per germline. CDR3 residues: CASSERAGGAADTQYF. CDR3 nucleotides: TGCGCCAGCAGCGAGCGAGCGGGAGGGGCGGCAGATACGCAGTATTTT.

This clone appeared a few times. Within the sample, other DNA sequences also encode this same CDR3. The chain uses TRBV4-1 and TRBJ2-3, with 8 positions matching TRBD2. V was pared by 3 bases and J by 3 bases, with 5 bases of the junction left unmatched. Germline V gene data show CDR1 as MGHRA and CDR2 as YSYEKL. This CDR3 has 15 residues. CDR3 loop: CASSQEASGTDTQYF. The CDR3 region has the DNA TGCGCCAGCAGCCAGGAGGCTAGCGGGACAGATACGCAGTATTTT.

This clone has more than one count but fewer than ten. The chain joins TRBV5-6 to TRBJ1-3; no definite D call. Germline V gene sequence: CDR1 SGHDT, CDR2 YYEEEE. The CDR3 extends over 15 amino acids. The ends were cut back, 0 bases at V and 1 base at J, with 8 bases in the middle. DNA for the CDR3: TGTGCCAGCAGCTTGGGGTCTAGGTCTGGAAACACCATATATTTT. This codes for CASSLGSRSGNTIYF.

The J gene is TRBJ2-7, the V gene TRBV27, with 8 bases that match TRBD2. This CDR3 spans 16 amino acids. V lost 5 bases, J lost 3 bases, and 12 bases stayed unmatched. CDR1 and CDR2 (germline): MNHEY, SMNVEV (reference sequence). In DNA form, the CDR3 reads TGTGCCAGCAGTCCCTCAACCTCCGGGACTAGCTACGAGCAGTACTTC. It specifies CASSPSTSGTSYEQYF.

The chain employs TRBV4-2 and TRBJ2-1; D is perhaps TRBD1 (6 bases). Per the germline V gene, CDR1 is LGHNA and CDR2 is YNFKEQ. This CDR3 has 16 amino acids. With 0 bases removed from V and 7 bases from J, the gap between germline ends came to 16 bases. The chain's CDR3 is CASSQDPAGVVNEQFF. DNA of the CDR3: TGTGCCAGCAGCCAAGACCCGGCAGGGGTGGTGAATGAGCAGTTCTTC.

The V call is TRBV7-9, the J call TRBJ2-5; D may be TRBD1 or TRBD2 (5 bases each). The J call may be mistaken, given a closer DNA end match to TRBJ2-7. Per germline, CDR1 SEHNR and CDR2 FQNEAQ (reference sequence). The CDR3 totals 15 residues. The CDR3 nucleotides are TGTGCCAGCAGCGAAACGGGACCCCCGCGCGACGAGCAGTACTTC. Its translation: CASSETGPPRDEQYF.

The chain uses TRBV6-6 and TRBJ1-1; 10 bases align to TRBD1. This CDR3 spans 15 amino acids. CDR1 is MNHNY and CDR2 is SVGAGI in the germline V gene (reference sequence). V gave up 6 bases and J gave up 5 bases; unmatched junction bases: 9. In nucleotides, the CDR3 is TGTGCCAGCAGCCAAAGGACAGGGGGTGGAACTGAAGCTTTCTTT. Translated, it gives CASSQRTGGGTEAFF.

A note on this clone: The junction departs from germline at one end; a sequencing error may be responsible. The V call is TRBV9, the J call TRBJ1-2; D remains unclear. CDR3 size: 15 residues. Germline V gives CDR1 SGDLS, CDR2 YYNGEE. CDR3 in amino acids: CASSPLPQEINGYTF. The CDR3 bases are TGTGCTAGCAGTCCTTTGCCTCAGGAAATTAATGGCTACACCTTC.

This clone showed up many times. The chain employs TRBV4-2 and TRBJ2-7; TRBD2 aligns across 10 bases. This CDR3 contains 17 residues. V gave up 1 base and J gave up 3 bases; unmatched junction bases: 9. Germline CDR1 reads LGHNA; CDR2 reads YNFKEQ. CDR3: CASSQVGTSGISYEQYF. CDR3 nucleotide sequence: TGTGCCAGCAGCCAAGTGGGAACTAGCGGGATTAGCTACGAGCAGTACTTC.

On this clone itself: A far larger clone lies a single base away; this is likely a read error. The chain joins TRBV7-7 to TRBJ2-7; TRBD1 or TRBD2 may be the D gene (5 bases each). Germline loops: CDR1 SSHAT, CDR2 FNYEAQ (reference sequence). The CDR3 runs to 14 residues. Trimming shortened V by 2 bases and J by 6 bases, and 14 bases separated the two germline ends. The CDR3 loop is CASSLQPGPSEQYF. For the CDR3, the DNA is TGTGCCAGCAGCTTACAACCGGGGCCGAGCGAGCAGTACTTC. The whole variable domain, filled in from reference TRBV7-7 and TRBJ2-7, reads GAGVSQSPRYKVTKRGQDVTLRCDPISSHATLYWYQQALGQGPEFLTYFNYEAQPDKSGLPSDRFSAERPEGSISTLTIQRTEQRDSAMYRCASSLQPGPSEQYFGPGTRLTVT.

This clone was seen only once. Since a much larger clone is just one base distant, this may be a read error. At the DNA level, this CDR3 is encoded by other sequences in the same sample as well. The chain combines TRBV11-3 with TRBJ2-1; D perhaps matches TRBD2 (5 bases). Looked up from germline, CDR1 is SGHNT and CDR2 is YENEEA. V was trimmed by 3 bases and J by 4 bases, leaving 7 bases between them. The length of the CDR3 is 13 residues. The CDR3 here is CASSLGGYNEQFF. CDR3 coding DNA: TGTGCCAGCAGCTTGGGCGGGTACAATGAGCAGTTCTTC.

This clone was seen once. The chain combines TRBV6-6 with TRBJ1-1; 11 bases map to TRBD1. V shed 5 bases, J shed 4 bases, and the junction held 3 bases outside the gene matches. CDR1 and CDR2 (germline): MNHNY, SVGAGI (reference sequence). The CDR3 is 14 residues long. The CDR3 loop is CASSPGTGGTEAFF. The CDR3 nucleotides are TGTGCCAGCAGTCCGGGGACAGGGGGCACTGAAGCTTTCTTT.

The chain combines TRBV7-2 with TRBJ2-2; D perhaps matches TRBD2 (7 bases). V dropped 5 bases and J dropped 5 bases, with 15 bases sitting between them. CDR3 length: 15 residues. The germline V gene has CDR1 SGHTA and CDR2 FQGNSA. In nucleotides, the CDR3 is TGTGCCAGCAGCCCCGCGCGGGGGACAACCGGGGAGCTGTTTTTT. It codes for CASSPARGTTGELFF.

This rearrangement joins TRBV5-4 to TRBJ1-1; D is unclear. CDR1 and CDR2 from the germline V gene are SGHNT and YYREEE (reference sequence). This CDR3 region has 15 residues. V lost 2 bases and J 1 base, leaving 12 bases between the germline ends. CDR3 residues: CASSLGSPGNTEAFF. The CDR3 nucleotides are TGTGCCAGCAGCTTAGGGTCCCCAGGGAACACTGAAGCTTTCTTT.

This clone has just one count. V usage is TRBV11-2 and J usage is TRBJ2-5; TRBD2 is a possible D gene (5 bases). Germline V CDR1 and CDR2: SGHAT, FQNNGV. The CDR3 totals 15 residues. V was trimmed by 4 bases and J by 3 bases, leaving 15 bases between them. CDR3 amino acids: CASSSRRGREETQYF. The CDR3 DNA reads TGTGCCAGCAGCTCTCGTCGGGGTCGAGAAGAGACCCAGTACTTC. Together with reference TRBV11-2 and TRBJ2-5, the CDR3 gives the full variable domain: EAGVAQSPRYKIIEKRQSVAFWCNPISGHATLYWYQQILGQGPKLLIQFQNNGVVDDSQLPKDRFSAERLKGVDSTLKIQPAKLEDSAVYLCASSSRRGREETQYFGPGTRLLVL.

This chain links TRBV5-1 with TRBJ2-7, with TRBD1 matching 9 bases. V shed 4 bases, J shed 4 bases, and the junction held 9 bases outside the gene matches. The CDR3 covers 15 residues. The germline gives CDR1 SGHRS, CDR2 YFSETQ. CDR3: CASSPGQGFWYEQYF. The CDR3 region has the DNA TGCGCCAGCAGCCCGGGACAGGGATTTTGGTACGAGCAGTACTTC. Supplemented by reference TRBV5-1 and TRBJ2-7, the full variable domain reads KAGVTQTPRYLIKTRGQQVTLSCSPISGHRSVSWYQQTPGQGLQFLFEYFSETQRNKGNFPGRFSGRQFSNSRSEMNVSTLELGDSALYLCASSPGQGFWYEQYFGPGTRLTVT.

The chain combines TRBV7-3 with TRBJ1-1, with TRBD1 matching over 7 bases. The trim removed 4 bases at V and 2 bases at J, leaving 4 bases unmatched. The germline V gene has CDR1 SGHTA and CDR2 FQGTGA. The CDR3 extends over 14 amino acids. The CDR3 DNA is TGTGCCAGCAGCTCTACAGGGGCCAACACTGAAGCTTTCTTT. Protein: CASSSTGANTEAFF.

Note on this clone: This likely traces to a read error, being one base from a far larger clone. The chain combines TRBV2 with TRBJ1-4; possible D gene TRBD1, 5 bases. The CDR3 extends over 17 amino acids. Trimming removed 3 bases at V and 7 bases at J, with 21 bases between. Germline assignment: CDR1 SNHLY and CDR2 FYNNEI. The CDR3 DNA reads as TGTGCCAGCAGTGACGCGGCAAGGGGCATAGTGGGTGAAAAACTGTTTTTT. Translated: CASSDAARGIVGEKLFF.

The rearrangement joins TRBV9 to TRBJ2-3; 8 positions agree with TRBD2. CDR1 SGDLS and CDR2 YYNGEE come from the germline V gene. The J segment lost 0 bases and the V segment lost 4 bases, leaving 7 bases of the junction unmatched. This CDR3 has 16 residues. The CDR3 loop is CASSFRTSQSTDTQYF. CDR3 in DNA: TGTGCCAGCAGCTTTCGGACTAGCCAGAGCACAGATACGCAGTATTTT.

J is TRBJ2-4 and V is TRBV6-5; tentatively, D is TRBD2 (5 bases). Trimming pared 6 bases from V and 8 bases from J, leaving 20 bases between. This CDR3 has 15 amino acids. Germline V gene lookup returns CDR1 MNHEY and CDR2 SVGAGI. The CDR3 sequence is CASRPLFGNVDIQYF. Written as DNA, the CDR3 is TGTGCCAGCAGACCTTTGTTCGGGAATGTGGACATTCAGTACTTC.

The chain recombines TRBV28 with TRBJ2-4, with D perhaps TRBD2 (7 bases). Germline assignment: CDR1 MDHEN and CDR2 SYDVKM. The CDR3 contains 16 residues. The V gene lost 10 bases and the J gene lost 2 bases, with 21 bases spanning the gap. The CDR3 coding sequence is TGTGCCACCCACTTGGGGGGGCGGGTCTCCAAAAACATTCAGTACTTC. It translates to CATHLGGRVSKNIQYF.

This chain connects TRBV14 to TRBJ2-5; the D is unclear. This CDR3 spans 13 amino acids. The V and J ends lost 4 bases and 2 bases respectively, with 8 bases between them. Germline V gene sequence: CDR1 SGHDN, CDR2 FVKESK. This chain's CDR3 is CASSRWRQETQYF. The CDR3 DNA follows: TGTGCCAGCAGCCGTTGGCGGCAAGAGACCCAGTACTTC.